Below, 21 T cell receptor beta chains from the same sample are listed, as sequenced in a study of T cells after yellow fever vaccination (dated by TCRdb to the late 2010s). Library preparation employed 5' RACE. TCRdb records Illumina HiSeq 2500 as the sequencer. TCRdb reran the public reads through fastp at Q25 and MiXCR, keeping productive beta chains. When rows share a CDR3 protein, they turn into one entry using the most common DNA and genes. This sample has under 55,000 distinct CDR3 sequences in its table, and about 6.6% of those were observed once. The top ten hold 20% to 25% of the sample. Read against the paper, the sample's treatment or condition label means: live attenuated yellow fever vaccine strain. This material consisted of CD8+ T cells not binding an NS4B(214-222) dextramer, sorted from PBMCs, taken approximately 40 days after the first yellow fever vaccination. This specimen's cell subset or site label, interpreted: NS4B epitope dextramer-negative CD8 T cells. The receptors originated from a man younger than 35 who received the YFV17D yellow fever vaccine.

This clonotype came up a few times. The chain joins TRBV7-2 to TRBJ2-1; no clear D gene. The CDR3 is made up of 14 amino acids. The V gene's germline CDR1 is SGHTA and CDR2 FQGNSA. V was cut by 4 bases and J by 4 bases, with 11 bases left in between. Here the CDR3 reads CASSSSVEYNEQFF. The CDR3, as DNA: TGTGCCAGCAGCTCCTCTGTCGAGTACAATGAGCAGTTCTTC.

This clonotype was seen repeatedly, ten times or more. For the CDR3, the DNA is TGTGCCAGCAGTTTTGGAGACACTGAAGCTTTCTTT. Its translation is CASSFGDTEAFF. The chain joins TRBV28 to TRBJ1-1; D unclear. The CDR3 length is 12 residues. Trimming removed 3 bases at V and 3 bases at J, with 5 bases between. Germline V gives CDR1 MDHEN, CDR2 SYDVKM.

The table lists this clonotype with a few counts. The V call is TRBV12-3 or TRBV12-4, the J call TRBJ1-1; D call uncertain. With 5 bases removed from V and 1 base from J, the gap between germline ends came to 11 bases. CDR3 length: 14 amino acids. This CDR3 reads CASSPLWENTEAFF. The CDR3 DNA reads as TGTGCCAGCAGTCCCCTGTGGGAGAACACTGAAGCTTTCTTT.

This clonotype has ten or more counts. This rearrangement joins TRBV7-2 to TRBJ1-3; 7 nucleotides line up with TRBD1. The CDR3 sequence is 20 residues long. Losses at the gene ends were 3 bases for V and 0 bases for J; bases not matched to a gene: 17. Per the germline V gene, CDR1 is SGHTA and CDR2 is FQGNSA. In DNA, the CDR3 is TGTGCCAGCAGCTTCACCTGGACAGGATCTACCCGTCACTCTGGAAACACCATATATTTT. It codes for CASSFTWTGSTRHSGNTIYF.

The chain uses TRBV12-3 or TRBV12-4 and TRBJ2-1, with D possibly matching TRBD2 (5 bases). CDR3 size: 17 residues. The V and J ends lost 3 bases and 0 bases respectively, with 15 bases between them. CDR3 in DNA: TGTGCCAGCAGTTTGCTCGGGCTAGCAAACTCCTACAATGAGCAGTTCTTC. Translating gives CASSLLGLANSYNEQFF.

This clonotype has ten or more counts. The CDR3 loop is CASSPGLKETQYF. The DNA for the CDR3 is TGTGCCAGCAGTCCCGGACTAAAAGAGACCCAGTACTTC. The rearrangement links TRBV12-3 or TRBV12-4 to TRBJ2-5, with D possibly matching TRBD2 (6 bases). The CDR3 has 13 residues. V gave up 5 bases and J gave up 3 bases, with 10 bases separating them.

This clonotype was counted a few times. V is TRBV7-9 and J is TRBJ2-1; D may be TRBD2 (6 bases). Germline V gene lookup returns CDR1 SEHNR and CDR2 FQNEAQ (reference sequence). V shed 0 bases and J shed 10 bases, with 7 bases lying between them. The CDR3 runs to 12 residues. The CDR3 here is CASSLAGGEQFF. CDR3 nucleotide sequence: TGTGCCAGCAGCTTAGCGGGAGGCGAGCAGTTCTTC.

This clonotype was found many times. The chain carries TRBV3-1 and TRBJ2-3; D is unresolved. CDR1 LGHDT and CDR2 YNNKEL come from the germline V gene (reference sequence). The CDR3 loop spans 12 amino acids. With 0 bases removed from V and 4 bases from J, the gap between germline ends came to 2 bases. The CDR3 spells CASSQDADTQYF. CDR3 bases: TGTGCCAGCAGCCAAGACGCAGATACGCAGTATTTT.

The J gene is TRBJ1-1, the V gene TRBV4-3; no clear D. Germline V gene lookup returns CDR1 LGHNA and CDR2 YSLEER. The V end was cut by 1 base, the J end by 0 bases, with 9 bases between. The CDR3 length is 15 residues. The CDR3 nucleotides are TGCGCCAGCAGCCAAGGCGGGCAGATGAACACTGAAGCTTTCTTT. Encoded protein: CASSQGGQMNTEAFF.

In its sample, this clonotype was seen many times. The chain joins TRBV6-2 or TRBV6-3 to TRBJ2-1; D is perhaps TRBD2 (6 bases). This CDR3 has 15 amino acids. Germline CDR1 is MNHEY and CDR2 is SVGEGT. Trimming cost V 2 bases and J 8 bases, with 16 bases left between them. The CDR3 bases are TGTGCCAGCAGTTACGGGAGGCTCCTTGTCGATGAGCAGTTCTTC. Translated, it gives CASSYGRLLVDEQFF.

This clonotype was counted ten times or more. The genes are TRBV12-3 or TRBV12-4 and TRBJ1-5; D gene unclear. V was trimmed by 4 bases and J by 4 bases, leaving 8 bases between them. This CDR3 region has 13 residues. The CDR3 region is CASSSRPNQPQHF. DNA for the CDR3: TGTGCCAGCAGTTCCCGACCAAATCAGCCCCAGCATTTT.

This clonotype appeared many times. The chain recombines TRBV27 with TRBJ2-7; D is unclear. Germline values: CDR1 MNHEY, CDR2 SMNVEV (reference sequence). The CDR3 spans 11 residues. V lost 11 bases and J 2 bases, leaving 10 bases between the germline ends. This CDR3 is CAAGSTYEQYV. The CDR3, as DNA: TGTGCCGCCGGCAGCACCTACGAGCAGTACGTC.

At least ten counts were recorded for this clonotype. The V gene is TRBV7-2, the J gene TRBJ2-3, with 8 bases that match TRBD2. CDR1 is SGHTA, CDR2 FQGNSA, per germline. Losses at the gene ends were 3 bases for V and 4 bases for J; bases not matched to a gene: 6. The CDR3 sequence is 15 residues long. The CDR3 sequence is CASSFSGGWPDTQYF. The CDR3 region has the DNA TGTGCCAGCAGCTTTTCGGGGGGGTGGCCAGATACGCAGTATTTT.

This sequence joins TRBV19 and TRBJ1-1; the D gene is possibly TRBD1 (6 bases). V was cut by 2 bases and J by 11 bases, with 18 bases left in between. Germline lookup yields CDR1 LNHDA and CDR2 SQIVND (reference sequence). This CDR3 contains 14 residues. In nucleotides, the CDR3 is TGTGCCAGTAGTATAATTCCGACAGGTGGCGGGGCTTTCTTT. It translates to CASSIIPTGGGAFF.

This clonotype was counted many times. In DNA, the CDR3 is TGTGCCAGCAGCCTTCGGGGGGCGACTGAAGCTTTCTTT. Its translation: CASSLRGATEAFF. The V and J genes are TRBV12-3 or TRBV12-4 and TRBJ1-1, with D possibly matching TRBD1 (6 bases). With 6 bases removed from V and 5 bases from J, the gap between germline ends came to 13 bases. The CDR3 is made up of 13 amino acids.

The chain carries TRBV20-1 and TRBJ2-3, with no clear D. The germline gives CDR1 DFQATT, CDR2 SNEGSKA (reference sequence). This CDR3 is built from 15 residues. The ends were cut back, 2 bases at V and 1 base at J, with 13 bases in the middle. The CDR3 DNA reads TGCAGTGCTAGAATAGAGCGTGTTGGCACAGATACGCAGTATTTT. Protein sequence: CSARIERVGTDTQYF.

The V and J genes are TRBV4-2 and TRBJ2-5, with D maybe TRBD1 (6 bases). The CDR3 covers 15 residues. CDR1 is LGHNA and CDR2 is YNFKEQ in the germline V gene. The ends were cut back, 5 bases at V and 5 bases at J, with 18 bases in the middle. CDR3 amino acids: CASSEGQGLEETQYF. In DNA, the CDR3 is TGTGCCAGCAGCGAGGGTCAGGGGCTGGAGGAGACCCAGTACTTC.

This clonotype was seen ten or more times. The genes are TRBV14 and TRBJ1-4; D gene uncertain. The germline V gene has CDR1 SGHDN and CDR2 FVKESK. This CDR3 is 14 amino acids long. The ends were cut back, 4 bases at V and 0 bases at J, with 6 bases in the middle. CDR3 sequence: CASSLIATNEKLFF. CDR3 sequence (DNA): TGTGCCAGCAGCCTCATTGCAACTAATGAAAAACTGTTTTTT.

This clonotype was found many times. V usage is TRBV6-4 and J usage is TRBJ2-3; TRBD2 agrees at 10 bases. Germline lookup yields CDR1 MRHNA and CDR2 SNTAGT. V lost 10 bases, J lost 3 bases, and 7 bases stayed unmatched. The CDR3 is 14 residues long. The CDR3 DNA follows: TGTGCCACTTCCAAGCGGGGGGGAACAGATACGCAGTATTTT. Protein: CATSKRGGTDTQYF.

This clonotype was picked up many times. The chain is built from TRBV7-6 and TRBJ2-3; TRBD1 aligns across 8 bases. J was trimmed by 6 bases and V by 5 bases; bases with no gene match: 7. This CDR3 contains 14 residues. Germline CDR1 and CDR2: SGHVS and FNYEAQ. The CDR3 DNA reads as TGTGCCAGCAGCCTTGGGACAGGCCCGGATACGCAGTATTTT. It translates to CASSLGTGPDTQYF.

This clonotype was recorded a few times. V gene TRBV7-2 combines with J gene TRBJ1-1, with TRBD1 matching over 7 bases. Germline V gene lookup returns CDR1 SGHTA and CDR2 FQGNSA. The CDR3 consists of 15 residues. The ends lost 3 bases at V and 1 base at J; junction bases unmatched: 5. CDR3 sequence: CASSFFEGANTEAFF. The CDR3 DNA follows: TGTGCCAGCAGCTTCTTCGAGGGGGCGAACACTGAAGCTTTCTTT.